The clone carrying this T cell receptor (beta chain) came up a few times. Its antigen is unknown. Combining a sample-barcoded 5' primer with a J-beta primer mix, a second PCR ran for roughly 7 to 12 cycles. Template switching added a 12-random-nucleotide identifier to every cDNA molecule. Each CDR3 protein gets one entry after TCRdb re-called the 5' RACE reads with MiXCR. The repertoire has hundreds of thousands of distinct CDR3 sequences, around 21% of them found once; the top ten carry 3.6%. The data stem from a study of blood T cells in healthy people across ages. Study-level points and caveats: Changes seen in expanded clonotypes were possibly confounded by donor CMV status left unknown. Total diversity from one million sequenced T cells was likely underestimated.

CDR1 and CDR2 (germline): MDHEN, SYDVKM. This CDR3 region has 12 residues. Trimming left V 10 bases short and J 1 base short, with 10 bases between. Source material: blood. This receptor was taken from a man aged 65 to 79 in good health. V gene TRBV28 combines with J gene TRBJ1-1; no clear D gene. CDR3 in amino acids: CATQYSNTEAFF. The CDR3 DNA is TGTGCCACCCAATACTCGAACACTGAAGCTTTCTTT.